This TCR beta chain is from a study of blood T cell repertoires in COVID-19. About the study: Samples of COVID-19 (acute and convalescent) were obtained from the United States, Italy and Spain. Sources were T cells, B-cell-depleted T cells, or PBMCs; the material itself was cDNA or gDNA.

In the source study's methods: Estimated nucleated cell counts came from reference gene primer amplification. Produced via immunoSEQ multiplex PCR; TCRdb's table is partial and in-frame only. The V and J calls and clone size come from that table; D and trimming were worked out from the DNA. This sample has 53,000 or so clones, with 70% to 80% found just once. Germline CDR1 reads LGHDT; CDR2 reads YNNKEL (reference sequence). Trimming left V 0 bases short and J 9 bases short, with 8 bases between. CDR3 length: 12 amino acids. The receptor was isolated from a man in his fifties with active or convalescent COVID-19. Sequencing used peripheral blood. The V call is TRBV3-1 (or the pseudogene TRBV3-2), the J call TRBJ2-5, with a tentative D call TRBD2 (6 bases). The CDR3 sequence is CASSQDGGAQYF. CDR3 bases: TGTGCCAGCAGCCAAGATGGAGGGGCCCAGTACTTC.